This T cell receptor beta chain was recorded in a study of shared clonotypes between healthy human individuals. The study enrolled healthy HIV-negative adults without recent acute infections or vaccinations as donors. Germline CDR1 SGHTA, CDR2 FQGNSA. The germline V and J ends were trimmed by 1 base and 0 bases, with 18 bases remaining between them. This CDR3 is built from 18 residues. Some clones are missing from TCRdb's copy, which holds only in-frame ones; the method was immunoSEQ multiplex PCR. The data show 2 million to 2.5 million clones, approximately 95% seen once. Findings and caveats of the study: Clonotype sharing across donors was expected to vary with sequencing depth.

This clone was counted once. Its antigen is still unknown. This chain uses TRBV7-2 with TRBJ1-2, with TRBD1 as a possible D gene (6 bases). Sequences were obtained from naive CD4+ T cells sorted from blood. Subset reported: CD45RA+ positively selected. The source is a man aged 18 to 30 in good health. CDR3 amino acids: CASSLVPGGRTANYGYTF. As DNA, the CDR3 is TGTGCCAGCAGCTTAGTTCCCGGGGGCCGGACAGCTAACTATGGCTACACCTTC.